The 26 T cell receptor beta chains in this list originate from one sample, sequenced in a study of TIL therapy for anti-PD-1-resistant metastatic lung cancer. This was the immunoSEQ v3 assay. TCRdb's table, derived via immunoSEQ multiplex PCR, lists solely in-frame clones and lacks some. The sample lists some 13,000 clones; around 69% were seen once. Specified time point: pre-treatment sample, taken before nivolumab and TIL therapy. The tumor samples were excised metastases, mostly pleural nodules or supraclavicular lymph nodes. The specimen was tumor tissue, collected at baseline. The receptors stem from a woman aged 25-85 years with non-small cell lung cancer.

The chain carries TRBV4-2 and TRBJ1-3; D is unresolved. Trimming removed 1 base from V and 0 bases from J, with 4 bases in between. Germline V CDR1 and CDR2: LGHNA, YNFKEQ. The CDR3 is made up of 14 amino acids. In DNA, the CDR3 is TGTGCCAGCAGCCAAGGAGTCTCTGGAAACACCATATATTTT. Protein sequence: CASSQGVSGNTIYF.

The gene calls are TRBV6-1 and TRBJ1-3; the D gene is possibly TRBD1 (5 bases). CDR3 length equals 17 residues. CDR1 MNHNS and CDR2 SASEGT come from the germline V gene. The V gene lost 0 bases and the J gene lost 1 base, with 13 bases spanning the gap. The CDR3 here is CASSEAWGTISGNTIYF. For the CDR3, the DNA is TGTGCCAGCAGTGAAGCCTGGGGGACGATATCTGGAAACACCATATATTTT.

The J gene is TRBJ1-1, the V gene TRBV19; no clear D. The germline V and J ends were trimmed by 6 bases and 9 bases, with 11 bases remaining between them. Germline V lookup: CDR1 LNHDA, CDR2 SQIVND (reference sequence). This CDR3 is built from 11 residues. DNA for the CDR3: TGTGCCAGTAGATACGGGTCCCAAGCTTTCTTT. It translates to CASRYGSQAFF.

This clone came up once. This CDR3 is CASSEVRETQYF. The CDR3 DNA sequence: TGTGCCAGCAGTGAAGTTAGGGAGACCCAGTACTTC. The chain recombines TRBV6-1 with TRBJ2-5; D is ambiguous. CDR3 size: 12 residues. Germline V CDR1 and CDR2: MNHNS, SASEGT. Trimming removed 1 base at V and 5 bases at J, with 5 bases between.

The chain combines TRBV28 with TRBJ1-5; no firm D call. The CDR3 consists of 12 residues. Germline-derived CDR1 and CDR2 are MDHEN and SYDVKM. V dropped 1 base and J dropped 8 bases, with 6 bases sitting between them. The CDR3 region has the DNA TGTGCCAGCAGTTTATATCAGGAGCCCCAGCATTTT. This sequence encodes CASSLYQEPQHF.

Here the CDR3 DNA reads TGTGCCAGCAGTCTTCAACGGACTAGCACAGATACGCAGTATTTT. Translation gives CASSLQRTSTDTQYF. The V gene is TRBV6-4, the J gene TRBJ2-3, with D perhaps TRBD2 (5 bases). The CDR3 covers 15 residues. The V gene's germline CDR1 is MRHNA and CDR2 SNTAGT. Trimming took 5 bases from V and 0 from J, leaving 12 bases between them.

This clone was seen only a few times. The chain's CDR3 is CASSRGRPLGEQYF. DNA of the CDR3: TGTGCCAGCAGCCGAGGACGGCCCCTGGGGGAGCAGTACTTC. The genes are TRBV13 and TRBJ2-7; the D is unclear. Germline CDR1 reads PRHDT; CDR2 reads FYEKMQ (reference sequence). This CDR3 is built from 14 residues. Trimming stripped 5 bases from V and 7 bases from J, with 18 bases between.

CDR3 protein: CASSLAVGDGYTF. In nucleotides, the CDR3 is TGTGCCAGCAGTTTAGCCGTTGGGGATGGCTACACCTTC. The V and J genes are TRBV27 and TRBJ1-2; D not resolved. Per the germline V gene, CDR1 is MNHEY and CDR2 is SMNVEV (reference sequence). V was clipped by 2 bases and J by 6 bases, with 10 bases between them. CDR3 size: 13 residues.

V is TRBV6-5 and J is TRBJ1-2, with 9 bases identical to TRBD1. There are 14 residues in the CDR3. The trim removed 4 bases at V and 7 bases at J, leaving 7 bases unmatched. Germline loops: CDR1 MNHEY, CDR2 SVGAGI. Written as DNA, the CDR3 is TGTGCCAGCAGTTCCGACAGGGGGGTAGTTGGCTACACCTTC. Translated, it gives CASSSDRGVVGYTF.

The chain couples TRBV6-5 to TRBJ2-3; 8 positions agree with TRBD1. Germline CDR1 and CDR2: MNHEY and SVGAGI. This CDR3 spans 14 amino acids. V gave up 2 bases and J gave up 5 bases; unmatched junction bases: 3. The chain's CDR3 is CASSYRQGKDTQYF. Here the CDR3 DNA reads TGTGCCAGCAGTTACAGACAGGGGAAAGATACGCAGTATTTT.

V usage is TRBV9 and J usage is TRBJ1-1, with 8 bases identical to TRBD1. V was clipped by 4 bases and J by 1 base; unmatched bases: 6. CDR1 and CDR2 from the germline V gene are SGDLS and YYNGEE. This CDR3 contains 15 residues. DNA of the CDR3: TGTGCCAGCAGCAAGTCCGGGACAGGGAACACTGAAGCTTTCTTT. This translates into CASSKSGTGNTEAFF.

The chain couples TRBV6-6 to TRBJ2-7, with D maybe TRBD1 (5 bases). Trimming took 7 bases from V and 4 from J, leaving 20 bases between them. The germline CDR1 and CDR2 sequences are MNHNY and SVGAGI (reference sequence). The CDR3 covers 15 residues. The CDR3 sequence is CASKARPGILYEQYF. The CDR3 DNA reads TGTGCCAGCAAAGCCCGGCCAGGGATTTTGTACGAGCAGTACTTC.

The chain recombines TRBV30 with TRBJ1-2; possible D gene TRBD1, 6 bases. The CDR3 covers 13 residues. V was cut by 2 bases and J by 8 bases, with 15 bases left in between. Germline V gives CDR1 GTSNPN, CDR2 SVGIG (reference sequence). CDR3 DNA: TGTGCCTGGAGTTTAAAGGGGGTAGGGGGCTACACCTTC. Translation gives CAWSLKGVGGYTF.

The chain recombines TRBV5-4 with TRBJ1-2; 8 bases match TRBD1. V was pared by 4 bases and J by 4 bases, with 3 bases of the junction left unmatched. This CDR3 is built from 13 residues. Germline-derived CDR1 and CDR2 are SGHNT and YYREEE (reference sequence). The CDR3 loop reads CASSGTGLYGYTF. The CDR3 DNA reads TGTGCCAGCAGCGGGACAGGTCTCTATGGCTACACCTTC.

V and J are TRBV2 and TRBJ2-1; D is possibly TRBD2 (6 bases). The CDR3 contains 14 residues. The germline CDR1 and CDR2 sequences are SNHLY and FYNNEI. V was trimmed by 11 bases and J by 9 bases, leaving 23 bases between them. The CDR3 DNA is TGTGCCGGTTGTGGCGGATCTCTAGCGTGTGAGCAGTTCTTC. Its protein product is CAGCGGSLACEQFF.

The rearrangement links TRBV2 to TRBJ2-6; 8 bases agree with TRBD1. Per the germline V gene, CDR1 is SNHLY and CDR2 is FYNNEI. Trimming cost V 7 bases and J 0 bases; bases outside gene matches: 14. This CDR3 has 19 residues. CDR3 region: CASINLYSGGNSGANVLTF. The DNA of the CDR3 is TGTGCCAGCATCAACCTGTACTCAGGGGGCAACTCTGGGGCCAACGTCCTGACTTTC.

V and J are TRBV28 and TRBJ2-2, with D unclear. This CDR3 region has 12 residues. CDR1 and CDR2 from the germline V gene are MDHEN and SYDVKM. Trimming pared 6 bases from V and 6 bases from J, leaving 8 bases between. DNA for the CDR3: TGTGCCAGCAGGGGTCTGTCCGGGGAGCTGTTTTTT. It is translated as CASRGLSGELFF. Combining the CDR3 with reference TRBV28 and TRBJ2-2 gives the whole variable domain DVKVTQSSRYLVKRTGEKVFLECVQDMDHENMFWYRQDPGLGLRLIYFSYDVKMKEKGDIPEGYSVSREKKERFSLILESASTNQTSMYLCASRGLSGELFFGEGSRLTVL.

V usage is TRBV6-6 and J usage is TRBJ2-7; a weak D match, TRBD1 (5 bases). V lost 2 bases and J 2 bases, leaving 13 bases between the germline ends. The CDR3 contains 15 residues. CDR1 and CDR2 from the germline V gene are MNHNY and SVGAGI (reference sequence). CDR3 bases: TGTGCCAGCAGTTACGGGGCGGACGGAACCTACGAGCAGTACTTC. As protein: CASSYGADGTYEQYF.

The chain uses TRBV6-5 and TRBJ2-3, with D possibly TRBD1 on 6 matching bases. The ends were cut back, 2 bases at V and 7 bases at J, with 13 bases in the middle. CDR1 and CDR2 from the germline V gene are MNHEY and SVGAGI. The CDR3 has 14 residues. In DNA, the CDR3 is TGTGCCAGCAGTTACGCCGGCAGGGGATATACGCAGTATTTT. Translation: CASSYAGRGYTQYF.

This sequence joins TRBV29-1 and TRBJ2-1; D is ambiguous. Per germline, CDR1 SQVTM and CDR2 ANQGSEA. With 3 bases removed from V and 4 bases from J, the gap between germline ends came to 4 bases. The CDR3 has 11 residues. CDR3 residues: CSVETYNEQFF. The CDR3 coding sequence is TGCAGCGTTGAGACTTACAATGAGCAGTTCTTC.

This clone came up a few times. This rearrangement joins TRBV4-3 to TRBJ2-3; D possibly corresponds to TRBD1 (5 bases). V shed 0 bases and J shed 0 bases, with 16 bases lying between them. The CDR3 spans 18 residues. Germline values: CDR1 LGHNA, CDR2 YSLEER. Written as DNA, the CDR3 is TGCGCCAGCAGCCAAGATGGGCAGGGCATAGGGAGCACAGATACGCAGTATTTT. As protein: CASSQDGQGIGSTDTQYF.

This sequence joins TRBV18 and TRBJ2-1; TRBD2 matches at 10 bases. CDR3 length: 16 residues. The J segment lost 7 bases and the V segment lost 3 bases, leaving 9 bases of the junction unmatched. Germline V gene lookup returns CDR1 KGHSH and CDR2 LQKENI. CDR3 protein: CASSPSLAGAGNEQFF. The DNA for the CDR3 is TGTGCCAGCTCACCTTCTCTAGCGGGAGCTGGAAATGAGCAGTTCTTC.

V and J are TRBV18 and TRBJ1-5; 9 nucleotides match TRBD1. V lost 5 bases to trimming and J lost 2 bases; unmatched junction nucleotides: 13. Germline V gene sequence: CDR1 KGHSH, CDR2 LQKENI. This CDR3 is built from 18 residues. In DNA, the CDR3 is TGTGCCAGCTCATCGCCGGGACAGGGTACAGTAGGCAATCAGCCCCAGCATTTT. This sequence encodes CASSSPGQGTVGNQPQHF. The full variable domain, with the rest looked up from reference TRBV18 and TRBJ1-5, is NAGVMQNPRHLVRRRGQEARLRCSPMKGHSHVYWYRQLPEEGLKFMVYLQKENIIDESGMPKERFSAEFPKEGPSILRIQQVVRGDSAAYFCASSSPGQGTVGNQPQHFGDGTRLSIL.

This clone was counted only a few times. J is TRBJ2-7 and V is TRBV14; a weak D match, TRBD1 (5 bases). The length of the CDR3 is 14 residues. The V gene's germline CDR1 is SGHDN and CDR2 FVKESK. Trimming removed 2 bases at V and 2 bases at J, with 10 bases between. The DNA of the CDR3 is TGTGCCAGCAGCCAAAGGCCAGGGACCTACGAGCAGTACTTC. It translates to CASSQRPGTYEQYF.

This clone was found once. The chain links TRBV27 to TRBJ2-3; 7 bases map to TRBD2. The germline CDR1 and CDR2 sequences are MNHEY and SMNVEV (reference sequence). Unmatched junction bases numbered 6, after V lost 5 bases and J lost 7 bases. This CDR3 comprises 13 residues. The CDR3 DNA follows: TGTGCCAGCAGTCCTAGCGGAGATAATACGCAGTATTTT. Amino acids: CASSPSGDNTQYF.

The chain recombines TRBV27 with TRBJ1-2; 10 positions match TRBD1. Trimming at V came to 4 bases and at J to 4 bases, leaving 6 bases not matched to a gene. CDR1 is MNHEY and CDR2 is SMNVEV in the germline V gene (reference sequence). This CDR3 region has 15 residues. The CDR3 DNA is TGTGCCAGCAGTTGGGACAGGGGTGGCCGCTATGGCTACACCTTC. This codes for CASSWDRGGRYGYTF.